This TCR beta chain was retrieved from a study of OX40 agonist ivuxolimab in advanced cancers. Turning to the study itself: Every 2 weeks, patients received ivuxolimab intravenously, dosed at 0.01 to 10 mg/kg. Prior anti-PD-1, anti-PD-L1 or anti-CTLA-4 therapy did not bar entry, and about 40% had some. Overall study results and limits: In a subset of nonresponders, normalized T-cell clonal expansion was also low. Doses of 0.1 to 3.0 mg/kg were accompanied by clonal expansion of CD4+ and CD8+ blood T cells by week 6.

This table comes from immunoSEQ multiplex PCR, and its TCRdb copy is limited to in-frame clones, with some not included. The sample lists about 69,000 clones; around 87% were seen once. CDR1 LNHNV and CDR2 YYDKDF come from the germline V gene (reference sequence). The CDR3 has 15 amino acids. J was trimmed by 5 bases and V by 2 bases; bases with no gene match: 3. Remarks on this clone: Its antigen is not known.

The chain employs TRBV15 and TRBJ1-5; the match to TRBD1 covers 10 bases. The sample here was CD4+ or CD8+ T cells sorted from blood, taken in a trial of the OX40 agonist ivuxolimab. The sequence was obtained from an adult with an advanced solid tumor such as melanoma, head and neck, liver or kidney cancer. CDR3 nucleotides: TGTGCCACCAGCAGACCCGGGACAGGGGATCAGCCCCAGCATTTT. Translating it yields CATSRPGTGDQPQHF.